The 21 T cell receptor beta chains below come from one sample, sequenced in a study of blood T cells in healthy people across ages. Together with a sample-barcoded 5' primer, a J-beta primer mix was included in a second PCR lasting 7 to 11 cycles. TCRdb re-called the 5' RACE reads through MiXCR, storing one row per CDR3 protein. Of about 970,000 distinct CDR3 sequences in the sample, roughly 51% were seen once. The source material was blood. The receptor set was obtained from a woman in her sixties in good health.

This clonotype has at least ten counts. The chain uses TRBV28 and TRBJ2-4; weak D call: TRBD2 (7 bases). Germline assignment: CDR1 MDHEN and CDR2 SYDVKM. Trimming stripped 5 bases from V and 2 bases from J, with 19 bases between. This CDR3 has 17 amino acids. Written as DNA, the CDR3 is TGTGCCAGCAGTCCCCCGGAGGGGGGGCTCTCCAAAAACATTCAGTACTTC. The encoded protein is CASSPPEGGLSKNIQYF.

The chain combines TRBV15 with TRBJ2-3; 10 nucleotides match TRBD1. Germline values: CDR1 LNHNV, CDR2 YYDKDF (reference sequence). With 5 bases clipped from V and 3 bases from J, the junction kept 2 bases outside the gene matches. The CDR3 totals 14 residues. The CDR3 protein is CATSWTGGTDTQYF. The CDR3 nucleotides read TGTGCCACCAGCTGGACAGGGGGAACAGATACGCAGTATTTT.

The chain employs TRBV20-1 and TRBJ2-5, with D uncertain. Germline loops: CDR1 DFQATT, CDR2 SNEGSKA (reference sequence). The CDR3 is 12 amino acids. The V end was cut by 3 bases, the J end by 1 base, with 6 bases between. CDR3 loop: CSARKSQETQYF. CDR3 in DNA: TGCAGTGCTAGGAAGTCCCAAGAGACCCAGTACTTC.

This clonotype was counted a few times. The V call is TRBV20-1, the J call TRBJ2-1; possible D gene TRBD2, 5 bases. Trimming shortened V by 3 bases and J by 8 bases, and 14 bases separated the two germline ends. From germline, CDR1 is DFQATT and CDR2 SNEGSKA (reference sequence). The CDR3 runs to 13 residues. CDR3 region: CSASAGSPHEQFF. The CDR3 DNA is TGCAGTGCTAGTGCTGGGAGTCCCCATGAGCAGTTCTTC.

This clonotype was recorded once. V and J are TRBV12-3 or TRBV12-4 and TRBJ2-7, with 7 nucleotides matching TRBD2. The CDR3 is 15 residues long. Unmatched junction bases numbered 16, after V lost 7 bases and J lost 7 bases. As DNA, the CDR3 is TGTGCCAGCACCACCGCGGGGAGGGTTCATGAAGAGCAGTACTTC. Its translation: CASTTAGRVHEEQYF.

CDR3 sequence (DNA): TGTGCCAGCAGCCGGGGACTAGCGCCGAACTCCTACAATGAGCAGTTCTTC. It is translated as CASSRGLAPNSYNEQFF. The V and J genes are TRBV5-8 and TRBJ2-1; 10 nucleotides agree with TRBD2. Germline CDR1 is SGHTS and CDR2 is YDEGEE. V lost 4 bases to trimming and J lost 0 bases; unmatched junction nucleotides: 7. The CDR3 spans 17 residues.

The chain uses TRBV20-1 and TRBJ2-1, with D perhaps matching TRBD2 (6 bases). CDR1 and CDR2 from the germline V gene are DFQATT and SNEGSKA (reference sequence). There are 15 residues in the CDR3. V was clipped by 5 bases and J by 4 bases, with 18 bases between them. The CDR3 sequence is CSAQTSPGWYNEQFF. In nucleotides, the CDR3 is TGCAGTGCTCAAACTAGCCCAGGGTGGTACAATGAGCAGTTCTTC.

In this sample, this clonotype turned up many times. The V gene is TRBV7-2, the J gene TRBJ2-5; 9 nucleotides agree with TRBD1. The CDR3 contains 14 residues. J was trimmed by 2 bases and V by 7 bases; bases with no gene match: 5. Germline CDR1 and CDR2: SGHTA and FQGNSA. CDR3 sequence: CASTGQGTQETQYF. CDR3 coding DNA: TGTGCCAGCACCGGACAGGGGACTCAAGAGACCCAGTACTTC.

This clonotype was seen a handful of times. The chain links TRBV19 to TRBJ2-7; tentatively, D is TRBD1 (6 bases). CDR3 length: 14 residues. V lost 4 bases to trimming and J lost 6 bases, with 16 bases between them. Germline CDR1 and CDR2: LNHDA and SQIVND (reference sequence). CDR3 in DNA: TGTGCCAGTAGTACAGCCGGGACACTCGGCGAGCAGTACTTC. Translated, it gives CASSTAGTLGEQYF.

This chain connects TRBV5-4 to TRBJ2-3; a weak D match, TRBD2 (6 bases). CDR1 is SGHNT and CDR2 is YYREEE in the germline V gene (reference sequence). Trimming stripped 0 bases from V and 2 bases from J, with 13 bases between. This CDR3 spans 16 amino acids. The CDR3 DNA is TGTGCCAGCAGCTTGGGGCCGGGAGTAAACACAGATACGCAGTATTTT. It encodes CASSLGPGVNTDTQYF.

This sequence joins TRBV2 and TRBJ2-1; 9 nucleotides match TRBD2. V shed 6 bases, J shed 15 bases, and the junction held 15 bases outside the gene matches. There are 14 residues in the CDR3. Per germline, CDR1 SNHLY and CDR2 FYNNEI. CDR3 nucleotide sequence: TGTGCCAGCAGACCCGGGACTAGCTGGGGGGGCCTGTTCTTC. It translates to CASRPGTSWGGLFF.

The V gene is TRBV5-4, the J gene TRBJ1-2; possible D gene TRBD1, 5 bases. The V gene's germline CDR1 is SGHNT and CDR2 YYREEE (reference sequence). Trimming stripped 4 bases from V and 6 bases from J, with 16 bases between. There are 14 residues in the CDR3. The CDR3 region has the DNA TGTGCCAGCAGCCCGGGGGGTTACATCAATGGCTACACCTTC. Translation gives CASSPGGYINGYTF.

There are a few counts of this clonotype. The chain links TRBV27 to TRBJ2-3; a possible D gene is TRBD2 (5 bases). The CDR3 runs to 15 residues. Trimming stripped 2 bases from V and 4 bases from J, with 13 bases between. CDR1 and CDR2 from the germline V gene are MNHEY and SMNVEV (reference sequence). The CDR3 spells CASSLASPGADTQYF. The CDR3 DNA sequence: TGTGCCAGCAGTTTAGCTAGCCCGGGCGCAGATACGCAGTATTTT.

The chain couples TRBV4-1 to TRBJ2-7; D gene unclear. Per germline, CDR1 MGHRA and CDR2 YSYEKL. V lost 1 base and J lost 1, with 11 bases in between. CDR3 length: 15 amino acids. The DNA of the CDR3 is TGCGCCAGCAGCCAAGCTACGGGCCGATCCTACGAGCAGTACTTC. It specifies CASSQATGRSYEQYF.

The rearrangement links TRBV6-5 to TRBJ1-2; 8 bases fit TRBD1. V shed 8 bases, J shed 6 bases, and the junction held 11 bases outside the gene matches. The CDR3 is 14 residues long. The germline V gene encodes CDR1 MNHEY and CDR2 SVGAGI. CDR3 DNA sequence: TGTGCCAGCTGTAGAAACAGGGGGACCAATGGCTACACCTTC. Translated, it gives CASCRNRGTNGYTF.

Here the CDR3 DNA reads TGCAGTGCGACCCCCTCTTTCGATCAGCCCCAGCATTTT. This encodes CSATPSFDQPQHF. The chain uses TRBV20-1 and TRBJ1-5; D unclear. This CDR3 comprises 13 residues. Trimming removed 6 bases at V and 5 bases at J, with 14 bases between. Germline V lookup: CDR1 DFQATT, CDR2 SNEGSKA (reference sequence).

This clonotype has more than one count but fewer than ten. V gene TRBV7-8 combines with J gene TRBJ2-7; possibly TRBD1 or TRBD2 for D (5 bases each). CDR1 and CDR2 from the germline V gene are SGHVS and FQNEAQ. Trimming left V 5 bases short and J 7 bases short, with 24 bases between. The CDR3 has 16 residues. CDR3 in amino acids: CASSPTGLLVPGEQYF. CDR3 nucleotides: TGTGCCAGCAGCCCTACGGGGCTACTAGTGCCGGGGGAGCAGTACTTC.

The chain links TRBV7-9 to TRBJ2-7; D not resolved. The germline V gene has CDR1 SEHNR and CDR2 FQNEAQ (reference sequence). The V gene lost 5 bases and the J gene lost 4 bases, with 15 bases spanning the gap. This CDR3 region has 14 residues. CDR3 loop: CASSPRDFFYEQYF. CDR3 in DNA: TGTGCCAGCAGCCCACGTGATTTTTTTTACGAGCAGTACTTC.

This clonotype was seen a few times. The chain uses TRBV5-8 and TRBJ2-7; D ambiguous. The germline gives CDR1 SGHTS, CDR2 YDEGEE. Trimming shortened V by 0 bases and J by 1 base, and 11 bases separated the two germline ends. This CDR3 contains 15 residues. The CDR3 bases are TGTGCCAGCAGCTTGGGTCGGGTAGGGTCCTACGAGCAGTACTTC. It codes for CASSLGRVGSYEQYF.

The rearrangement links TRBV20-1 to TRBJ2-5; the D is unclear. The V end was cut by 1 base, the J end by 5 bases, with 11 bases between. CDR1 DFQATT and CDR2 SNEGSKA come from the germline V gene (reference sequence). This CDR3 has 13 residues. The CDR3 is CSARAIHRETQYF. As DNA, the CDR3 is TGCAGTGCTAGAGCAATCCATCGGGAGACCCAGTACTTC.

The J gene is TRBJ2-7, the V gene TRBV20-1; D possibly corresponds to TRBD2 (5 bases). The CDR3 sequence is 13 residues long. V was pared by 6 bases and J by 3 bases, with 15 bases between. Germline CDR1 reads DFQATT; CDR2 reads SNEGSKA (reference sequence). CDR3 DNA: TGCAGTGCCCGAGGCAGCGGAATCTACGAGCAGTACTTC. Translated, it gives CSARGSGIYEQYF.